These 27 T cell receptor beta chains came from one sample sequenced in a study of blood T cell repertoires in COVID-19. Profiling relied on immunoSEQ multiplex PCR, and the TCRdb table lists in-frame clones only, not all of them. The sample contains under 200,000 clones, around 85% of which appear only once. Sequenced: PBMCs or T cells enriched from blood (not recorded which). All receptors derive from a woman aged 40 to 49 with acute COVID-19.

The rearrangement links TRBV9 to TRBJ2-7, with D possibly being TRBD1 (7 bases). V shed 4 bases and J shed 7 bases, with 21 bases lying between them. Looked up from germline, CDR1 is SGDLS and CDR2 is YYNGEE. The CDR3 has 15 residues. CDR3 sequence (DNA): TGTGCCAGCAGCCCCCACGGACAGGTGACTAGGGAGCAGTACTTC. Translating gives CASSPHGQVTREQYF.

The chain combines TRBV6-4 with TRBJ2-1, with 9 bases matching TRBD2. Germline loops: CDR1 MRHNA, CDR2 SNTAGT. This CDR3 comprises 15 residues. The V gene end was trimmed by 4 bases and the J gene end by 6 bases; junction bases not matched to a gene: 7. CDR3 sequence (DNA): TGTGCCAGCAGTGCATCGACTAGCGGAATCAATGAGCAGTTCTTC. It codes for CASSASTSGINEQFF.

In this sample, this clone turned up once. This rearrangement joins TRBV4-2 to TRBJ1-1; 11 nucleotides match TRBD1. The V segment lost 0 bases and the J segment 5 bases; nucleotides outside the gene matches: 8. CDR3 length equals 17 residues. Germline V gives CDR1 LGHNA, CDR2 YNFKEQ. CDR3 sequence: CASSQDTPGTGGTEAFF. The CDR3 region has the DNA TGTGCCAGCAGCCAAGATACCCCCGGGACAGGGGGAACTGAAGCTTTCTTT.

The rearrangement links TRBV27 to TRBJ2-1, with 9 bases fitting TRBD1. V lost 4 bases, J lost 6 bases, and 13 bases stayed unmatched. This CDR3 is 17 amino acids long. Germline V gene data show CDR1 as MNHEY and CDR2 as SMNVEV (reference sequence). CDR3 amino acids: CASSSQTGTGRVNEQFF. The CDR3, as DNA: TGTGCCAGCAGTTCACAAACCGGGACAGGGCGGGTCAATGAGCAGTTCTTC.

The V call is TRBV4-1, the J call TRBJ2-7, with D possibly TRBD1 on 6 matching bases. Trimming removed 0 bases at V and 1 base at J, with 10 bases between. This CDR3 has 15 residues. CDR1 and CDR2 from the germline V gene are MGHRA and YSYEKL. The CDR3 here is CASSQEGTSSYEQYF. CDR3 in DNA: TGCGCCAGCAGCCAAGAGGGGACATCTTCCTACGAGCAGTACTTC.

This clone was picked up one time. V gene TRBV14 combines with J gene TRBJ2-7; 7 nucleotides agree with TRBD2. The CDR3 runs 16 residues. The trim removed 1 base at V and 6 bases at J, leaving 12 bases unmatched. Germline V CDR1 and CDR2: SGHDN, FVKESK. The CDR3 loop is CASSQVPPGGISEQYF. The CDR3 DNA sequence: TGTGCCAGCAGCCAAGTACCGCCGGGGGGAATATCCGAGCAGTACTTC.

V gene TRBV21-1 combines with J gene TRBJ2-1; no DNA check was done on the table's D call, TRBD2. TRBV21-1 is shown as a pseudogene. This CDR3 comprises 15 residues. The CDR3: CASSKRGLAGNEQFF. The CDR3 DNA sequence: TGTGCCAGCAGCAAAAGAGGACTAGCGGGGAATGAGCAGTTCTTC.

This clone turned up a few times. The chain uses TRBV5-1 and TRBJ2-6; D is undetermined. This CDR3 comprises 15 residues. The V end was cut by 7 bases, the J end by 3 bases, with 14 bases between. Germline V gene sequence: CDR1 SGHRS, CDR2 YFSETQ. The CDR3 nucleotides are TGCGCCAGCCGGGTTGGCTTAGTTGGGGCCAACGTCCTGACTTTC. Its protein is CASRVGLVGANVLTF. The variable domain in full, with the rest retrieved from reference TRBV5-1 and TRBJ2-6, is KAGVTQTPRYLIKTRGQQVTLSCSPISGHRSVSWYQQTPGQGLQFLFEYFSETQRNKGNFPGRFSGRQFSNSRSEMNVSTLELGDSALYLCASRVGLVGANVLTFGAGSRLTVL.

The J gene is TRBJ2-1, the V gene TRBV7-9; perhaps TRBD1 as D (6 bases). V was shortened by 5 bases and J by 12 bases, with 17 bases between the two germline ends. The CDR3 runs 13 residues. Germline V gives CDR1 SEHNR, CDR2 FQNEAQ (reference sequence). CDR3 sequence: CASSLWDKEVQFF. The CDR3 DNA reads TGTGCCAGCAGCCTATGGGACAAAGAAGTGCAGTTCTTC.

The genes are TRBV6-5 and TRBJ2-1; 7 bases agree with TRBD2. Germline V lookup: CDR1 MNHEY, CDR2 SVGAGI. This CDR3 has 15 amino acids. J lost 9 bases, V lost 2 bases, and 10 bases had no gene match. The CDR3, as DNA: TGTGCCAGCAGTTACCGTTCTATACTAGCGCCTGAGCAGTTCTTC. It translates to CASSYRSILAPEQFF.

This clone appeared a single time. This chain links TRBV5-4 with TRBJ1-4; no reliable D call. This CDR3 is built from 17 residues. V was pared by 0 bases and J by 1 base, with 13 bases between. CDR1 is SGHNT and CDR2 is YYREEE in the germline V gene (reference sequence). The CDR3 bases are TGTGCCAGCAGCTTGGGGTCAGGTCCAGGAACTAATGAAAAACTGTTTTTT. The encoded protein is CASSLGSGPGTNEKLFF.

V is TRBV28 and J is TRBJ1-6, with D possibly being TRBD1 (6 bases). Germline V lookup: CDR1 MDHEN, CDR2 SYDVKM. Trimming cost V 3 bases and J 9 bases, with 15 bases left between them. This CDR3 spans 15 amino acids. This chain's CDR3 is CASSFDRRRSSPLHF. CDR3 DNA sequence: TGTGCCAGCAGTTTCGACAGGAGGAGGAGTTCACCCCTCCACTTT.

The chain carries TRBV19 and TRBJ2-3, with 9 bases aligning to TRBD2. Trimming at V came to 8 bases and at J to 0 bases, leaving 9 bases not matched to a gene. Germline-derived CDR1 and CDR2 are LNHDA and SQIVND (reference sequence). The CDR3 loop spans 16 amino acids. The CDR3 DNA sequence: TGTGCCAGTCGGCCGGGACTAGCCGTTAGCACAGATACGCAGTATTTT. Translating gives CASRPGLAVSTDTQYF.

The V gene is TRBV5-6, the J gene TRBJ2-1, with D maybe TRBD2 (5 bases). CDR1 and CDR2 from the germline V gene are SGHDT and YYEEEE. This CDR3 spans 14 amino acids. V shed 0 bases and J shed 7 bases, with 11 bases lying between them. CDR3 sequence: CASSLAGVSNEQFF. The DNA for the CDR3 is TGTGCCAGCAGCTTGGCCGGGGTTAGTAATGAGCAGTTCTTC.

The chain combines TRBV2 with TRBJ2-1; 7 bases map to TRBD2. J was trimmed by 13 bases and V by 2 bases; bases with no gene match: 8. The germline CDR1 and CDR2 sequences are SNHLY and FYNNEI. The CDR3 totals 13 residues. CDR3 sequence: CASSESWASGQFF. In DNA form, the CDR3 reads TGTGCCAGCAGTGAATCTTGGGCTAGCGGCCAGTTCTTC.

The chain couples TRBV7-9 to TRBJ2-7, with 11 bases fitting TRBD1. This CDR3 spans 15 amino acids. From germline, CDR1 is SEHNR and CDR2 FQNEAQ (reference sequence). Trimming cost V 5 bases and J 3 bases; bases outside gene matches: 6. The DNA for the CDR3 is TGTGCCAGCAGCCGACTGGGGACAGGGGGCTACGAGCAGTACTTC. Residues: CASSRLGTGGYEQYF.

J is TRBJ2-1 and V is TRBV7-3; D gene uncertain. V lost 2 bases, J lost 8 bases, and 10 bases lay in between. Germline V gene data show CDR1 as SGHTA and CDR2 as FQGTGA. This CDR3 is 13 amino acids long. CDR3 bases: TGTGCCAGCAGCTTAGGAGTCGTGGATGAGCAGTTCTTC. Its translation is CASSLGVVDEQFF.

This chain joins TRBV28 and TRBJ1-1, with D possibly being TRBD1 (6 bases). CDR1 and CDR2 (germline): MDHEN, SYDVKM. The CDR3 loop spans 18 amino acids. Deletions cut 2 bases from V and 1 base from J, with 20 bases between. The DNA for the CDR3 is TGTGCCAGCAGTTTAAGGCGTTTCAGAGACAGGACGAACACTGAAGCTTTCTTT. This gives the protein CASSLRRFRDRTNTEAFF.

This chain's CDR3 is CAWSVLGQLNTEAFF. As DNA, the CDR3 is TGTGCCTGGAGTGTACTAGGACAGTTGAACACTGAAGCTTTCTTT. This sequence joins TRBV30 and TRBJ1-1, with D tentatively TRBD1 (6 bases). Germline V gene lookup returns CDR1 GTSNPN and CDR2 SVGIG (reference sequence). Deletions cut 0 bases from V and 0 bases from J, with 11 bases between. This CDR3 region has 15 residues.

This clone was picked up a small number of times. The chain combines TRBV13 with TRBJ1-2; perhaps TRBD1 as D (6 bases). V was pared by 5 bases and J by 8 bases, with 12 bases between. CDR3 length equals 12 residues. Germline-derived CDR1 and CDR2 are PRHDT and FYEKMQ (reference sequence). CDR3 protein: CASSRNQGGYTF. The CDR3 coding sequence is TGTGCCAGCAGCCGGAACCAGGGGGGCTACACCTTC.

In DNA form, the CDR3 reads TGTGCCAGCGAAGGGACAGTGACTGAGCAGTTCTTC. It is translated as CASEGTVTEQFF. The chain combines TRBV6-5 with TRBJ2-1; 7 bases fit TRBD1. Losses at the gene ends were 8 bases for V and 9 bases for J; bases not matched to a gene: 7. This CDR3 has 12 amino acids. Germline V gene sequence: CDR1 MNHEY, CDR2 SVGAGI.

The chain carries TRBV21-1 and TRBJ2-7; TRBD2 reflects the table's D call only, with no check against the DNA. TRBV21-1 is recorded as a pseudogene. This CDR3 has 19 amino acids. The CDR3, as DNA: TGTGCCAGCAGCCCCCAGGGACTAGCGGGATACCCTCGGGGCTACGAGCAGTACTTC. Residues: CASSPQGLAGYPRGYEQYF.

This clone was seen just once. V usage is TRBV5-1 and J usage is TRBJ1-5, with D uncertain. There are 15 residues in the CDR3. V was pared by 1 base and J by 6 bases, with 14 bases between. Germline values: CDR1 SGHRS, CDR2 YFSETQ. The CDR3 coding sequence is TGCGCCAGCAGCTTGTCTGGGGAGGGTAGTCAGCCCCAGCATTTT. Translating gives CASSLSGEGSQPQHF.

The CDR3 nucleotides read TGCAGCGTAGAGAAGTCGACAGGGGGCGTGAACACTGAAGCTTTCTTT. Translation: CSVEKSTGGVNTEAFF. The chain combines TRBV29-1 with TRBJ1-1; TRBD1 agrees at 10 bases. Germline CDR1 and CDR2: SQVTM and ANQGSEA. V lost 6 bases, J lost 0 bases, and 10 bases stayed unmatched. This CDR3 has 16 amino acids.

V is TRBV9 and J is TRBJ2-2, with a tentative D call TRBD1 (6 bases). The CDR3 has 16 residues. From germline, CDR1 is SGDLS and CDR2 YYNGEE. Trimming pared 1 base from V and 4 bases from J, leaving 14 bases between. CDR3 in amino acids: CASSVKWAGATGELFF. The CDR3 DNA reads as TGTGCCAGCAGCGTAAAATGGGCAGGGGCCACCGGGGAGCTGTTTTTT. Based on the CDR3 plus reference TRBV9 and TRBJ2-2, the full variable domain is DSGVTQTPKHLITATGQRVTLRCSPRSGDLSVYWYQQSLDQGLQFLIQYYNGEERAKGNILERFSAQQFPDLHSELNLSSLELGDSALYFCASSVKWAGATGELFFGEGSRLTVL.

This sequence joins TRBV30 and TRBJ2-3, with D tentatively TRBD2 (5 bases). Germline V gives CDR1 GTSNPN, CDR2 SVGIG (reference sequence). The V and J ends lost 3 bases and 0 bases respectively, with 13 bases between them. This CDR3 region has 15 residues. This CDR3 is CAWSGLQMSTDTQYF. CDR3 coding DNA: TGTGCCTGGAGCGGACTCCAGATGAGCACAGATACGCAGTATTTT.

The V and J genes are TRBV7-2 and TRBJ2-7, with TRBD1 matching over 8 bases. Trimming cost V 0 bases and J 7 bases; bases outside gene matches: 11. The CDR3 is 16 residues long. CDR1 SGHTA and CDR2 FQGNSA come from the germline V gene. CDR3 coding DNA: TGTGCCAGCAGCTTAGCGAAGGGGACAGGTCCTGTTGAGCAGTACTTC. The encoded protein is CASSLAKGTGPVEQYF.